This T cell receptor beta chain came from a study of regulatory T cells in long-lasting Graves disease. The overall study: Graves' patients, newly diagnosed, had taken antithyroid drugs under 3 months.

The authors built TCR beta libraries using iRepertoire HTBI primers and Arm-PCR of CDR3 regions. Per the authors' pipeline: Spanning all samples, the identified segments comprised roughly 66 TRBV and fewer than 15 TRBJ. A single record per CDR3 protein comes from TCRdb applying MiXCR to the multiplex PCR reads. What appears here as the V and J calls and clone size reflects TCRdb's work, not the paper's. The sample lists hundreds of thousands of distinct CDR3 sequences; roughly 12% were seen once. V dropped 3 bases and J dropped 3 bases, with 12 bases sitting between them. This CDR3 has 14 residues. Germline V gives CDR1 KGHSH, CDR2 LQKENI. Time point denoted: newly diagnosed GD, antithyroid drugs for less than 3 months. RNA extracted from PBMCs served as the sequencing template. This clonotype showed up many times. These data are also associated with another study on T cells in Graves' hyperthyroidism and ophthalmopathy. As that study records: An initial round of RT-PCR targeting the TCR CDR3 relied on the HTBI primer set.

Here the sequenced sample was peripheral blood mononuclear cells (PBMCs), taken at new diagnosis, from a patient treated with antithyroid drugs. J is TRBJ2-7 and V is TRBV18; D is perhaps TRBD1 (5 bases). The origin of this receptor is a man aged 25-40 years with Graves disease. CDR3 DNA sequence: TGTGCCAGCTCACCCTTGGCAGGGCACTACGAGCAGTACTTC. Translating it yields CASSPLAGHYEQYF.